A single sample gave rise to the 18 T cell receptor beta chains below, sequenced in a study of early T cells in non-severe SARS-CoV-2 infection. MiXCR was run by TCRdb on the 5' RACE reads, yielding one entry per CDR3 protein. The sample has some 50,000 distinct CDR3 sequences, 5% to 6.5% seen once. The sample was whole blood, taken at baseline. These TCRs come from an adult who was a healthcare worker with PCR-confirmed SARS-CoV-2 infection or an uninfected control (not recorded which).

This clonotype was found many times. The chain couples TRBV29-1 to TRBJ2-7; 7 bases agree with TRBD1. This CDR3 has 14 residues. Germline loops: CDR1 SQVTM, CDR2 ANQGSEA. V dropped 2 bases and J dropped 2; count of bases not matched to a gene: 6. For the CDR3, the DNA is TGCAGCGTTGAAACTCGGGACAGCACCTACGAGCAGTACTTC. This codes for CSVETRDSTYEQYF.

This clonotype was observed many times. CDR3 loop: CASSSTGGNEQFF. The CDR3, as DNA: TGTGCCAGCAGTTCTACTGGAGGGAATGAGCAGTTCTTC. The chain links TRBV25-1 to TRBJ2-1, with D possibly matching TRBD2 (6 bases). V was pared by 5 bases and J by 7 bases, with 12 bases between. CDR1 is MGHDK, CDR2 SYGVNS, per germline. The CDR3 spans 13 residues.

In its sample, this clonotype was seen many times. The rearrangement uses TRBV6-2 or TRBV6-3 and TRBJ2-1; 11 bases fit TRBD2. V was pared by 2 bases and J by 9 bases, with 6 bases of the junction left unmatched. The germline V gene encodes CDR1 MNHEY and CDR2 SVGEGT. This CDR3 comprises 15 residues. The CDR3 bases are TGTGCCAGCAGTTACAATAGCGGGAGGGCCGGTGAGCAGTTCTTC. Protein sequence: CASSYNSGRAGEQFF.

This clonotype was detected many times. The chain has TRBV28 and TRBJ2-7; TRBD2 matches at 9 bases. V lost 5 bases to trimming and J lost 3 bases; unmatched junction nucleotides: 14. CDR3 size: 17 residues. Per germline, CDR1 MDHEN and CDR2 SYDVKM. CDR3 coding DNA: TGTGCCAGCAGTCCCCTTAACAGGGCTAGCGGGGACTACGAGCAGTACTTC. Translating it yields CASSPLNRASGDYEQYF.

V gene TRBV7-2 combines with J gene TRBJ2-7; 10 positions agree with TRBD1. This CDR3 spans 14 amino acids. Germline CDR1 is SGHTA and CDR2 is FQGNSA. The V segment lost 3 bases and the J segment 5 bases; nucleotides outside the gene matches: 4. The CDR3, as DNA: TGTGCCAGCAGCTTTAGGGACAGGGGTCACGAGCAGTACTTC. It encodes CASSFRDRGHEQYF.

V usage is TRBV3-1 and J usage is TRBJ2-7; 9 bases are a match to TRBD2. This CDR3 has 14 residues. Per germline, CDR1 LGHDT and CDR2 YNNKEL (reference sequence). V was clipped by 4 bases and J by 5 bases; unmatched bases: 6. The CDR3 DNA reads as TGTGCCAGCAGCCTTAGCGGGAGTCGCCACGAGCAGTACTTC. Amino acid sequence: CASSLSGSRHEQYF.

Many counts were recorded for this clonotype. V is TRBV20-1 and J is TRBJ2-7; 9 bases are shared with TRBD2. The germline gives CDR1 DFQATT, CDR2 SNEGSKA (reference sequence). This CDR3 has 14 amino acids. V gave up 6 bases and J gave up 4 bases; unmatched junction bases: 10. The CDR3 nucleotides are TGCAGTGCCAAAGGACTAGCGAGTCGGTACGAGCAGTACTTC. This translates into CSAKGLASRYEQYF.

This chain links TRBV6-4 with TRBJ2-1; 10 bases map to TRBD2. This CDR3 is built from 15 residues. The germline gives CDR1 MRHNA, CDR2 SNTAGT. The V segment lost 4 bases and the J segment 1 base; nucleotides outside the gene matches: 1. In DNA, the CDR3 is TGTGCCAGCAGTGTTAGCGGGAGGTCCTACAATGAGCAGTTCTTC. It codes for CASSVSGRSYNEQFF.

The chain recombines TRBV7-9 with TRBJ2-5, with D uncertain. The length of the CDR3 is 11 residues. CDR1 SEHNR and CDR2 FQNEAQ come from the germline V gene (reference sequence). Trimming left V 6 bases short and J 4 bases short, with 6 bases between. The CDR3 DNA follows: TGTGCCAGCAGTCCCATAGAGACCCAGTACTTC. This gives the protein CASSPIETQYF.

At least ten counts were recorded for this clonotype. The CDR3 spells CASSSQGLGETQYF. CDR3 DNA sequence: TGTGCCAGCAGCTCACAGGGATTGGGGGAGACCCAGTACTTC. The chain employs TRBV5-5 and TRBJ2-5, with TRBD1 as a possible D gene (6 bases). Trimming took 3 bases from V and 5 from J, leaving 14 bases between them. The length of the CDR3 is 14 residues. The V gene's germline CDR1 is SGHKS and CDR2 YYEKEE (reference sequence).

Ten or more counts support this clonotype. The rearrangement links TRBV11-2 to TRBJ2-7; 7 bases align to TRBD1. V trimming: 4 bases; J trimming: 4 bases; junction bases outside the gene matches: 4. Germline CDR1 reads SGHAT; CDR2 reads FQNNGV. The CDR3 is made up of 13 amino acids. CDR3 region: CASSSLQGYEQYF. CDR3 sequence (DNA): TGTGCCAGCAGCTCACTACAGGGGTACGAGCAGTACTTC.

This chain connects TRBV5-5 to TRBJ1-1, with D maybe TRBD1 (6 bases). Germline CDR1 reads SGHKS; CDR2 reads YYEKEE (reference sequence). This CDR3 has 13 amino acids. The V end lost 6 bases, the J end lost 7 bases, and 16 bases lay between the germline ends. Here the CDR3 reads CASNVQGSVEAFF. CDR3 nucleotide sequence: TGTGCCAGCAACGTACAGGGAAGCGTTGAAGCTTTCTTT.

In its sample, this clonotype was seen a few times. The chain joins TRBV12-3 or TRBV12-4 to TRBJ2-3, with a weak D call TRBD1 (6 bases). The ends were cut back, 5 bases at V and 4 bases at J, with 10 bases in the middle. The CDR3 sequence is 13 residues long. The CDR3 reads CASSLQGSDTQYF. In nucleotides, the CDR3 is TGTGCCAGCAGTCTACAGGGATCAGATACGCAGTATTTT.

With respect to this clonotype: One junction end disagrees with the germline gene, perhaps due to a read error. The V call is TRBV28, the J call TRBJ2-3; D is undetermined. This CDR3 is 16 amino acids long. From germline, CDR1 is MDHEN and CDR2 SYDVKM. The DNA of the CDR3 is TGTACCAGCAGTTTTAGTATTGCGGCCAGCACAGATACGCAGTATTTT. This sequence encodes CTSSFSIAASTDTQYF.

This clonotype was seen repeatedly, ten times or more. V and J are TRBV11-2 and TRBJ2-6; TRBD2 aligns across 12 bases. From germline, CDR1 is SGHAT and CDR2 FQNNGV. This CDR3 has 19 residues. Germline trimming cut 1 base from V and 0 bases from J; bases unmatched to any gene: 4. CDR3 protein: CASSLGGLAGPSGANVLTF. CDR3 nucleotides: TGTGCCAGCAGCTTAGGGGGACTAGCGGGTCCCTCTGGGGCCAACGTCCTGACTTTC.

This clonotype showed up just a few times. The rearrangement links TRBV7-6 to TRBJ2-3, with 13 bases matching TRBD2. CDR1 SGHVS and CDR2 FNYEAQ come from the germline V gene. The CDR3 consists of 17 residues. V lost 5 bases and J lost 2; bases outside the gene matches: 7. In nucleotides, the CDR3 is TGTGCCAGCAGCCCACTAGCGGGAGGGCCCTACACAGATACGCAGTATTTT. This codes for CASSPLAGGPYTDTQYF.

This clonotype was counted many times. The chain employs TRBV6-5 and TRBJ2-4; 9 bases match TRBD2. Losses at the gene ends were 0 bases for V and 8 bases for J; bases not matched to a gene: 8. CDR3 length equals 16 residues. In germline, CDR1 is MNHEY, CDR2 SVGAGI. CDR3 protein: CASSYSVVAGVDIQYF. For the CDR3, the DNA is TGTGCCAGCAGTTACTCGGTGGTAGCGGGAGTGGACATTCAGTACTTC.

This clonotype was seen ten or more times. This chain joins TRBV1 and TRBJ1-5. TRBV1 is deemed a pseudogene. This CDR3 contains 17 residues. The CDR3, as DNA: TGCACCAGCAGCCAAGAGGATTACAGACATAGCAATCAGCCCCAGCATTTT. This translates into CTSSQEDYRHSNQPQHF.